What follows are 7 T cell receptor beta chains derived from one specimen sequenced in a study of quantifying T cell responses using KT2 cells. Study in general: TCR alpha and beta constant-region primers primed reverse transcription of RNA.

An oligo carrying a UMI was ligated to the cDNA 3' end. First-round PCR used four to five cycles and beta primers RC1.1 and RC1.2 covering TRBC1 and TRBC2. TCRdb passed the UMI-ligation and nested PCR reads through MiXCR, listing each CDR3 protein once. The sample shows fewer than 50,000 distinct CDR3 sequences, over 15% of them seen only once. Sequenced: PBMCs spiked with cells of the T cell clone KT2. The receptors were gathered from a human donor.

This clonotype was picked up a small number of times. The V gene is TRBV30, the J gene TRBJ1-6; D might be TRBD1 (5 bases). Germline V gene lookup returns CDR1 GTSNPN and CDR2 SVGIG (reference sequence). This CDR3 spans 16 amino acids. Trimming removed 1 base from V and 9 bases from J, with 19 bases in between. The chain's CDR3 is CAWSAVRGGGGSPLHF. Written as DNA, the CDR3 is TGTGCCTGGAGTGCCGTTAGGGGCGGCGGCGGTTCACCCCTCCACTTT. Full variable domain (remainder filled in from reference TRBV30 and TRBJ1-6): SQTIHQWPATLVQPVGSPLSLECTVEGTSNPNLYWYRQAAGRGLQLLFYSVGIGQISSEVPQNLSASRPQDRQFILSSKKLLLSDSGFYLCAWSAVRGGGGSPLHFGNGTRLTVT.

Written as DNA, the CDR3 is TGTGCCAGCAGTTATCTAGCGGGAGGCCCCGGGGAGCTGTTTTTT. This codes for CASSYLAGGPGELFF. V and J are TRBV25-1 and TRBJ2-2, with 11 nucleotides matching TRBD2. Trimming cost V 5 bases and J 6 bases; bases outside gene matches: 5. The germline gives CDR1 MGHDK, CDR2 SYGVNS. The CDR3 length is 15 residues.

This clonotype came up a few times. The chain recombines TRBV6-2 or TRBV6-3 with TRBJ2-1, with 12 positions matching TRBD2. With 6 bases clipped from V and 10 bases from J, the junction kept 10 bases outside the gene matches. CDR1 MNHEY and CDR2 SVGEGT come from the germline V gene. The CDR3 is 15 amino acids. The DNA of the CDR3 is TGTGCCAGCAGCCGAGGACTAGCGGGGATCAGGGAGCAGTTCTTC. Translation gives CASSRGLAGIREQFF.

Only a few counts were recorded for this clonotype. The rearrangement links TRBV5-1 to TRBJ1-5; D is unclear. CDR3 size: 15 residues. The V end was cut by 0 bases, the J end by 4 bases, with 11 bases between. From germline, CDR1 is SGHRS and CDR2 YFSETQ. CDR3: CASSLEVPRNQPQHF. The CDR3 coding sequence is TGCGCCAGCAGCTTGGAGGTCCCCAGGAATCAGCCCCAGCATTTT.

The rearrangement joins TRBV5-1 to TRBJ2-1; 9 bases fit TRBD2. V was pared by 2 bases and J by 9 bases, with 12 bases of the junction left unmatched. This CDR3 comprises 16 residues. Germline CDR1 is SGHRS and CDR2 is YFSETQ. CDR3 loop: CASSFRRVAGVGEQFF. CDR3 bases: TGCGCCAGCAGCTTTCGGCGGGTAGCGGGAGTAGGTGAGCAGTTCTTC.

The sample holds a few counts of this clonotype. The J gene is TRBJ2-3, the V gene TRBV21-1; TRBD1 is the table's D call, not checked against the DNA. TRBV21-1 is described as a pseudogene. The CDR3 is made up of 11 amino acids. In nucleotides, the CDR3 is TGTGCCAGCAGCAAGGGGGGGGGCATGTATTTT. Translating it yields CASSKGGGMYF.

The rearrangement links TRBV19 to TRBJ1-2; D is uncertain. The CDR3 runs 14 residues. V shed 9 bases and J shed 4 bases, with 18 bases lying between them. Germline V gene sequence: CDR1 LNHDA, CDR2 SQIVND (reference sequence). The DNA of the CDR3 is TGTGCCAGATCTTCTTGCCAGCCGATCTATGGCTACACCTTC. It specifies CARSSCQPIYGYTF.